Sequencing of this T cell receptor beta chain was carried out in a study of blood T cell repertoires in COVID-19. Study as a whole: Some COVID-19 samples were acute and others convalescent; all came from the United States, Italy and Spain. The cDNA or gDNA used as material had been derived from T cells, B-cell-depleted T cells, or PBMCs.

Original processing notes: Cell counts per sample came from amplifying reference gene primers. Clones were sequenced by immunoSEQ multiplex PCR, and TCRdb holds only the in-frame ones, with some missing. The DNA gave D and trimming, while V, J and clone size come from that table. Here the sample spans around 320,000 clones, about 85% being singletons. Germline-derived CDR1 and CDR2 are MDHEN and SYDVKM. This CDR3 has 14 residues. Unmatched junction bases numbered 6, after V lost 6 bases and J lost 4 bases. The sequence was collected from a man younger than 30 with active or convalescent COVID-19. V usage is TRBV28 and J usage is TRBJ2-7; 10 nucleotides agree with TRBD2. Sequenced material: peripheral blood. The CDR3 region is CASSYSGRRYEQYF. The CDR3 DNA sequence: TGTGCCAGCAGCTATAGCGGGAGGAGATACGAGCAGTACTTC. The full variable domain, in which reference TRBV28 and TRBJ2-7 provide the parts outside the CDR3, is DVKVTQSSRYLVKRTGEKVFLECVQDMDHENMFWYRQDPGLGLRLIYFSYDVKMKEKGDIPEGYSVSREKKERFSLILESASTNQTSMYLCASSYSGRRYEQYFGPGTRLTVT.